This T cell receptor (beta chain) originates from a study of T-cell reconstitution after alpha-beta-depleted transplantation in children. Unique molecular identifiers were incorporated during preparation of the TCRbeta library. Each CDR3 protein gets one entry after TCRdb re-called the PCR reads with MiXCR. The repertoire holds just under 550,000 distinct CDR3 sequences, with approximately 20% as singletons. This clonotype was detected only a few times. Germline-derived CDR1 and CDR2 are KGHDR and SFDVKD. This CDR3 has 13 residues. V was clipped by 4 bases and J by 10 bases, with 13 bases between them.

The sample here was PBMCs from the stem cell graft donor, taken from the stem cell graft. The chain has TRBV24-1 and TRBJ2-1; D unresolved. The sequence came from a human donor who donated a stem cell graft to a child with acute lymphoblastic leukemia. In nucleotides, the CDR3 is TGTGCCACCAGTGACCTAATCCTGAAAGAGCAGTTCTTC. Its translation: CATSDLILKEQFF.